This is a list of T cell receptor beta chains from one sample in a study of cytomegalovirus exposure and HLA in healthy donors. Only in-frame clones appear in the TCRdb table, and some are missing; sequencing was by immunoSEQ multiplex PCR. The sample holds approximately 130,000 clones, roughly 88% seen once. The material sequenced was PBMCs. The source of these receptors is a man aged 45 to 65 in good health and CMV-seronegative. CDR3s include the opening cysteine and the closing phenylalanine or tryptophan. A D gene is named only where the DNA matches it firmly. A clone size is listed for some rows: how often the clone was seen (once, few, many), or a class if it is expanded.

.	TRBD2	TRBV5-5	TRBJ2-3	16	CASSPAPLAGTDTQYF	TGTGCCAGCAGCCCCGCCCCACTAGCGGGGACAGATACGCAGTATTTT
.	TRBD1	TRBV9	TRBJ2-3	14	CASSVDRGTDTQYF	TGTGCCAGCAGCGTGGACAGGGGCACAGATACGCAGTATTTT
.	TRBD2	TRBV19	TRBJ2-1	14	CASSKTSGYNEQFF	TGTGCCAGTAGCAAGACTAGCGGATACAATGAGCAGTTCTTC
.	TRBD1	TRBV4-1	TRBJ1-6	16	CASSQDWTGNTSPLHF	TGCGCCAGCAGCCAAGATTGGACAGGGAATACTTCACCCCTCCACTTT
few	TRBD1	TRBV7-9	TRBJ1-2	14	CASSTRGQGGGYTF	TGTGCCAGCAGCACCAGGGGACAGGGAGGGGGCTACACCTTC
once	TRBD1	TRBV13	TRBJ2-3	18	CASSLGPPGGFAQRTQYF	TGTGCCAGCAGCTTAGGGCCCCCAGGGGGATTTGCACAGAGGACGCAGTATTTT
.	.	TRBV6-1	TRBJ2-7	15	CASSVLDMITYEQYF	TGTGCCAGCAGTGTGCTGGACATGATCACCTACGAGCAGTACTTC
.	.	TRBV27	TRBJ1-2	14	CASTPRQGIYGYTF	TGTGCCAGCACTCCCCGGCAGGGAATCTATGGCTACACCTTC
.	.	TRBV29-1	TRBJ1-2	11	CSVSGTGGYTF	TGCAGCGTTTCCGGAACGGGTGGCTACACCTTC
.	.	TRBV7-3	TRBJ1-1	14	CASSFRGGNTEAFF	TGTGCCAGCAGTTTTAGGGGGGGTAATACTGAAGCTTTCTTT
.	TRBD1	TRBV27	TRBJ2-1	15	CASSLILGQHNEQFF	TGTGCCAGCAGTCTCATATTGGGACAGCACAATGAGCAGTTCTTC
once	TRBD1	TRBV7-9	TRBJ1-2	15	CASSVGQGTSYGYTF	TGTGCCAGCAGCGTAGGACAGGGGACTTCCTATGGCTACACCTTC
few	.	TRBV30	TRBJ1-4	13	CAWNGQNNEKLFF	TGTGCCTGGAACGGACAGAATAATGAAAAACTGTTTTTT
.	.	TRBV29-1	TRBJ2-5	14	CSVEVGSSRETQYF	TGCAGCGTTGAAGTAGGGAGCTCTCGGGAGACCCAGTACTTC
.	.	TRBV2	TRBJ1-2	13	CASSEWANYGYTF	TGTGCCAGCAGTGAATGGGCAAACTATGGCTACACCTTC
once	.	TRBV30	TRBJ1-1	13	CAWSVGENTEAFF	TGTGCCTGGAGTGTAGGGGAGAACACTGAAGCTTTCTTT
.	.	TRBV2	TRBJ2-5	16	CASSGLGTPYQETQYF	TGTGCCAGCAGTGGCCTCGGGACTCCGTACCAAGAGACCCAGTACTTC
.	.	TRBV11-2	TRBJ2-6	15	CASSLEDSGANVLTF	TGTGCCAGCAGCTTGGAGGACTCTGGGGCCAACGTCCTGACTTTC
.	TRBD1	TRBV4-3	TRBJ2-2	14	CASSPRDSAGELFF	TGCGCCAGCAGCCCCCGGGACAGCGCAGGGGAGCTGTTTTTT
.	TRBD1	TRBV5-4	TRBJ1-6	15	CASGPGTAENSPLHF	TGTGCCAGCGGGCCGGGGACAGCTGAGAATTCACCCCTCCACTTT
once	TRBD1	TRBV6-1	TRBJ1-5	14	CASSTRDSNQPQHF	TGTGCCAGCAGCACCCGGGACAGTAATCAGCCCCAGCATTTT
few	TRBD1	TRBV6-5	TRBJ1-3	15	CASSPGQASGNTIYF	TGTGCCAGCAGTCCTGGACAGGCCTCTGGAAACACCATATATTTT
.	TRBD2	TRBV5-1	TRBJ2-3	16	CASSFLSGGNTDTQYF	TGCGCCAGCAGCTTCCTAAGCGGGGGGAACACAGATACGCAGTATTTT
.	.	TRBV5-6	TRBJ2-7	16	CASSLAFSRAPYEQYF	TGTGCCAGCAGCTTGGCATTTTCCAGGGCTCCCTACGAGCAGTACTTC
.	.	TRBV5-1	TRBJ2-3	18	CASSLWSSDLASTDTQYF	TGCGCCAGCAGCTTGTGGTCTAGCGATCTAGCTAGCACAGATACGCAGTATTTT
once	.	TRBV5-1	TRBJ2-1	13	CASSLGAGNEQFF	TGCGCCAGCAGCTTGGGGGCGGGCAATGAGCAGTTCTTC
.	.	TRBV6-5	TRBJ1-4	15	CASTPRAGVNEKLFF	TGTGCCAGCACCCCCCGGGCAGGGGTTAATGAAAAACTGTTTTTT
.	.	TRBV7-9	TRBJ2-2	13	CASSLAPAGELFF	TGTGCCAGCAGCTTAGCGCCGGCCGGGGAGCTGTTTTTT
.	.	TRBV2	TRBJ1-2	15	CASRHRSGAYYGYTF	TGTGCCAGCAGACACAGGTCAGGGGCGTACTATGGCTACACCTTC
.	.	TRBV7-9	TRBJ2-7	19	CASSVARGQTLSYSYEQYF	TGTGCCAGCAGCGTAGCGCGGGGACAGACCCTCTCCTACAGCTACGAGCAGTACTTC
.	TRBD2	TRBV7-3	TRBJ2-2	16	CASSPGGPLGTGELFF	TGTGCCAGCAGCCCGGGGGGGCCCCTAGGAACCGGGGAGCTGTTTTTT
.	TRBD2	TRBV9	TRBJ2-2	18	CASSFPGTSGANTGELFF	TGTGCCAGCAGCTTCCCCGGGACTAGCGGGGCGAACACCGGGGAGCTGTTTTTT
.	.	TRBV6-1	TRBJ1-1	13	CASSLRQASEAFF	TGTGCCAGCAGCCTCAGACAGGCCTCTGAAGCTTTCTTT
.	.	TRBV2	TRBJ1-5	15	CASNRLDGGNQPQHF	TGTGCCAGCAATCGACTCGATGGTGGCAATCAGCCCCAGCATTTT
.	.	TRBV4-1	TRBJ1-1	15	CASSQGAARRGEAFF	TGCGCCAGCAGCCAAGGCGCAGCCCGAAGGGGTGAAGCTTTCTTT
.	.	TRBV9	TRBJ1-5	15	CASSVGSGSNQPQHF	TGTGCCAGCAGCGTAGGGAGTGGTAGCAATCAGCCCCAGCATTTT
.	.	TRBV11-3	TRBJ2-3	16	CASSLVSRGAGDTQYF	TGTGCCAGCAGCTTAGTAAGTCGGGGGGCAGGTGATACGCAGTATTTT
.	.	TRBV7-8	TRBJ2-5	17	CASSLGRAVTVQETQYF	TGTGCCAGCAGCTTAGGACGCGCGGTAACTGTACAAGAGACCCAGTACTTC
.	.	TRBV5-4	TRBJ2-2	17	CAYHSGGFKRNTGELFF	TGTGCCTACCACTCGGGGGGCTTTAAGCGGAACACCGGGGAGCTGTTTTTT
.	TRBD2	TRBV18	TRBJ2-1	15	CASSRTSGAEGEQFF	TGTGCCAGCTCCCGGACTAGCGGGGCCGAGGGTGAGCAGTTCTTC
.	.	TRBV19	TRBJ1-1	15	CASSLRTSRGYGAFF	TGTGCCAGTAGTCTCCGGACTTCCCGGGGGTATGGGGCTTTCTTT
.	TRBD2	TRBV5-6	TRBJ2-5	16	CASSSKRTSGRETQYF	TGTGCCAGCAGTTCAAAGCGGACTAGCGGGAGGGAGACCCAGTACTTC
.	.	TRBV2	TRBJ2-2	14	CASLWAGTTGELFF	TGTGCCAGCCTCTGGGCGGGGACGACCGGGGAGCTGTTTTTT
.	TRBD1	TRBV2	TRBJ1-6	15	CATRTGSSYNSPLHF	TGTGCCACCCGGACAGGCAGCTCCTATAATTCACCCCTCCACTTT
medium-sized	.	TRBV2	TRBJ2-3	15	CASSAGGRSTDTQYF	TGTGCCAGCAGTGCTGGTGGCAGAAGCACAGATACGCAGTATTTT
.	.	TRBV11-2	TRBJ1-1	16	CASSYPGFDGNTEAFF	TGTGCCAGCAGCTACCCCGGGTTCGACGGAAACACTGAAGCTTTCTTT
.	.	TRBV4-1	TRBJ1-5	15	CASSQEWGVGQPQHF	TGCGCCAGCAGCCAAGAGTGGGGGGTAGGACAGCCCCAGCATTTT
.	.	TRBV5-1	TRBJ1-4	17	CASSPGGWLRHHEKLFF	TGCGCCAGCAGCCCGGGTGGGTGGCTGCGGCATCATGAAAAACTGTTTTTT
.	TRBD1	TRBV29-1	TRBJ2-7	13	CSVRTGTAYEQYF	TGCAGCGTCCGTACTGGGACAGCCTACGAGCAGTACTTC
.	TRBD1	TRBV7-2	TRBJ2-5	15	CASSLTGGKGETQYF	TGTGCCAGCAGCTTGACAGGGGGCAAAGGAGAGACCCAGTACTTC
.	TRBD1	TRBV30	TRBJ1-6	14	CAWNQGVGNSPLHF	TGTGCCTGGAACCAGGGGGTTGGAAATTCACCCCTCCACTTT
.	.	TRBV18	TRBJ2-3	15	CASSPRSRGTDTQYF	TGTGCCAGCTCACCACGGTCGAGAGGAACAGATACGCAGTATTTT
.	.	TRBV27	TRBJ1-6	18	CASSLGGLPDSYNSPLHF	TGTGCCAGCAGTTTAGGGGGACTACCGGACTCCTATAATTCACCCCTCCACTTT
.	TRBD1	TRBV5-1	TRBJ1-2	13	CASSQGTGGGYTF	TGCGCCAGCAGCCAGGGGACAGGGGGAGGCTACACCTTC
.	.	TRBV5-1	TRBJ1-1	16	CASSSGDAWQITEAFF	TGCGCCAGCAGCTCGGGGGACGCCTGGCAAATCACTGAAGCTTTCTTT
few	TRBD1	TRBV7-6	TRBJ1-2	19	CASSLGVMVGTGREYGYTF	TGTGCCAGCAGCCTCGGGGTGATGGTTGGGACAGGGCGAGAGTATGGCTACACCTTC
.	.	TRBV6-5	TRBJ2-7	13	CASSLRAGGEQYF	TGTGCCAGCAGCCTACGGGCGGGCGGCGAGCAGTACTTC
.	TRBD2	TRBV5-1	TRBJ2-1	14	CASSLVLADNEQFF	TGCGCCAGCAGCTTGGTACTAGCGGACAATGAGCAGTTCTTC
.	.	TRBV5-1	TRBJ2-5	14	CASSLEQGQETQYF	TGCGCCAGCAGCTTGGAACAGGGCCAAGAGACCCAGTACTTC
.	.	TRBV19	TRBJ1-1	13	CASAWGVDTEAFF	TGTGCCAGTGCCTGGGGGGTAGACACTGAAGCTTTCTTT